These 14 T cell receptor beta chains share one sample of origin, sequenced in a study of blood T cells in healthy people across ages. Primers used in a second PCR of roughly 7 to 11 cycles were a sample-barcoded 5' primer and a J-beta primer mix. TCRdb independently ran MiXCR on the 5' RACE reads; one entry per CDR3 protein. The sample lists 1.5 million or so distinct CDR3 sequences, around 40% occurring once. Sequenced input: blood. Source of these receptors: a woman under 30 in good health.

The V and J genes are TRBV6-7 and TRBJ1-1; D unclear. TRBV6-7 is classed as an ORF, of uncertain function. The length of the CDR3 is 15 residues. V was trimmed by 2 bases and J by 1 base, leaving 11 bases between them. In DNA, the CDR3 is TGTGCCAGCAGTTACCCCCGGGGTCCGAACACTGAAGCTTTCTTT. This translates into CASSYPRGPNTEAFF.

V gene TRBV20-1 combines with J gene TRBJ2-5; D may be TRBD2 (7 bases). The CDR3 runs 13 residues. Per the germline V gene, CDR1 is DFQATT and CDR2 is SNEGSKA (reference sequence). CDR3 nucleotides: TGCAGCCTCTTAGGGGGGGTCCAAGAGACCCAGTACTTC. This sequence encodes CSLLGGVQETQYF.

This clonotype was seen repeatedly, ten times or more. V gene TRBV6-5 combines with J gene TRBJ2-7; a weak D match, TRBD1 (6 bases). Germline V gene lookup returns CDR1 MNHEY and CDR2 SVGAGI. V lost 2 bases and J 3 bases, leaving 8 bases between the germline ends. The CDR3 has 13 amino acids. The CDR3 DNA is TGTGCCAGCAGTTACCAACAGGGCTACGAGCAGTACTTC. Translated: CASSYQQGYEQYF.

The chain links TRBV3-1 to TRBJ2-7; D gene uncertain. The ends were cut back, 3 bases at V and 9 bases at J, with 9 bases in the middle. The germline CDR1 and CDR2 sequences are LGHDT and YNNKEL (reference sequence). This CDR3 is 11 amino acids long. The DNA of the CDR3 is TGTGCCAGCAGCCACGGTCCGGGGCAGTACTTC. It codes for CASSHGPGQYF.

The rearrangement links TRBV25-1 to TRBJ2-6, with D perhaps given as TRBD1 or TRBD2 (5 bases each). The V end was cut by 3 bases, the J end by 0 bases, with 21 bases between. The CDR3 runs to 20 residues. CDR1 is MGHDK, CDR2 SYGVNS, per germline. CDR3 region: CASSEVKFGTVSSGANVLTF. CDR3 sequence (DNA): TGTGCCAGCAGTGAGGTTAAGTTCGGGACGGTGAGCTCTGGGGCCAACGTCCTGACTTTC.

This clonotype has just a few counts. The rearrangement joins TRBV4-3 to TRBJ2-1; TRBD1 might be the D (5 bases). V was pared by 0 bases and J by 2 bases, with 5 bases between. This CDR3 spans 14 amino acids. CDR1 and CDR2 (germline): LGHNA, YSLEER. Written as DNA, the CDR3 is TGCGCCAGCAGCCAAGAAGGGGCCTACAATGAGCAGTTCTTC. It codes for CASSQEGAYNEQFF.

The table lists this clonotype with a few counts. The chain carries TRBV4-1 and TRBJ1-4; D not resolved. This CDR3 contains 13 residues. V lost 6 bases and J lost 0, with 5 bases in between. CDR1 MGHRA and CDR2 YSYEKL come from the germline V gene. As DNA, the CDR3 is TGCGCCAGCAGTCGTACAACTAATGAAAAACTGTTTTTT. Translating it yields CASSRTTNEKLFF.

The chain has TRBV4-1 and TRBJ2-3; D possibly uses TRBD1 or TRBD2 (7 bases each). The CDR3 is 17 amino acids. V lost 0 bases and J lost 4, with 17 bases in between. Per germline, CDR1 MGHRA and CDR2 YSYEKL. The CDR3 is CASSQDWGGGQSDTQYF. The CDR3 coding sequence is TGCGCCAGCAGCCAAGACTGGGGAGGGGGCCAGTCAGATACGCAGTATTTT.

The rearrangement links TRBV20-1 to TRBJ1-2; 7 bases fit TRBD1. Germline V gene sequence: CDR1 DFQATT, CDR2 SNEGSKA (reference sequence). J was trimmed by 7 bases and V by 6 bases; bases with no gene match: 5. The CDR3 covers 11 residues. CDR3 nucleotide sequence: TGCAGTGCCACATACAGGGGTGGCTACACCTTC. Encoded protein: CSATYRGGYTF.

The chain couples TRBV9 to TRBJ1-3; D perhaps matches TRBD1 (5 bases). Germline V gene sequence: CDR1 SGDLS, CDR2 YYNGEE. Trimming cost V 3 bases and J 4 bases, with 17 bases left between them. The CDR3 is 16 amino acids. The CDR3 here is CASSAEAARAGNTIYF. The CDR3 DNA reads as TGTGCCAGCAGCGCAGAGGCGGCCAGGGCAGGAAACACCATATATTTT. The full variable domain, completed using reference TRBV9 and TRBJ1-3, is DSGVTQTPKHLITATGQRVTLRCSPRSGDLSVYWYQQSLDQGLQFLIQYYNGEERAKGNILERFSAQQFPDLHSELNLSSLELGDSALYFCASSAEAARAGNTIYFGEGSWLTVV.

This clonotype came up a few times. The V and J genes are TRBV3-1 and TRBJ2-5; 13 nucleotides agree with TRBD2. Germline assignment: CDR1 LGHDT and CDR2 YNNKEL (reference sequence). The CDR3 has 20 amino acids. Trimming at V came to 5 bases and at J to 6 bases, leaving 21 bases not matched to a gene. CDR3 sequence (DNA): TGTGCCAGCAGCAAACCTACTGGGACTAGCGGGGACCCTTCGAACAAGACCCAGTACTTC. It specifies CASSKPTGTSGDPSNKTQYF.

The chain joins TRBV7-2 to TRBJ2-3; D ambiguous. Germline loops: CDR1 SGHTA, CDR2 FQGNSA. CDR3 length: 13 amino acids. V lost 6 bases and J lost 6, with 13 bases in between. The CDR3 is CASSSRKIDTQYF. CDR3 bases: TGTGCCAGCAGTTCTAGGAAAATTGATACGCAGTATTTT.

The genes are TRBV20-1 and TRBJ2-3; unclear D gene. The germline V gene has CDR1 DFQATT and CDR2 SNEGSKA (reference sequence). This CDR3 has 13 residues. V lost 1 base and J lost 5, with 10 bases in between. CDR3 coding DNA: TGCAGTGCTAGAGCGTTCAGAGGAGATACGCAGTATTTT. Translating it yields CSARAFRGDTQYF.

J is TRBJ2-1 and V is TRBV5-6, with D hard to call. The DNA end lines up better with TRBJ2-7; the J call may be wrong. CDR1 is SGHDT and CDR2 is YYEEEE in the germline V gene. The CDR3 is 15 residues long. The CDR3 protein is CASSLGDVLYNEQYF. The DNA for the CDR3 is TGTGCCAGCAGCTTGGGTGATGTACTTTACAATGAGCAGTACTTC.